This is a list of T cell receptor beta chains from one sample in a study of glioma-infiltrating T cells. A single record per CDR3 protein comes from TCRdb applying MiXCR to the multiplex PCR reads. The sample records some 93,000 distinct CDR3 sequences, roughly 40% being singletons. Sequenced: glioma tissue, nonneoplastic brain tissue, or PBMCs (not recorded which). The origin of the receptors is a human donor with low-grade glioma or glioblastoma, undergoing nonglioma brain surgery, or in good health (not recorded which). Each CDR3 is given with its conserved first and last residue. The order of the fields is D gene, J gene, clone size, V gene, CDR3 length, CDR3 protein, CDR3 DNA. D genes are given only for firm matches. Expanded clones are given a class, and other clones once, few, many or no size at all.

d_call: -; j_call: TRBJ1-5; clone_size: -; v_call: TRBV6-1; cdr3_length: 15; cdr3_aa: CASSEGGGSNQPQHF; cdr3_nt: TGTGCCAGCAGTGAAGGGGGGGGTAGCAATCAGCCCCAGCATTTT
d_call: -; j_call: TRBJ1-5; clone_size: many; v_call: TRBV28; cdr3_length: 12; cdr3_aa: CATLVRDQPQHF; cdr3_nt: TGTGCCACCCTAGTAAGAGATCAGCCCCAGCATTTT
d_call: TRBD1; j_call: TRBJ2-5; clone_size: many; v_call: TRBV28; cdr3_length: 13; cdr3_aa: CASSQTGLETQYF; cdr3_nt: TGTGCCAGCAGTCAGACAGGGTTGGAGACCCAGTACTTC
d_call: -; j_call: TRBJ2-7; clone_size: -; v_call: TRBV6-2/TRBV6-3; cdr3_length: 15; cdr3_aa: CASRNSQGNVYEQYF; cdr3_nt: TGTGCCAGCAGGAACTCCCAGGGTAATGTCTACGAGCAGTACTTC
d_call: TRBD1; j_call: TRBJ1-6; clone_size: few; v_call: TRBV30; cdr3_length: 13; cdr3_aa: CAFDRENNSPLHF; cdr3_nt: TGTGCCTTTGACAGGGAAAATAATTCACCCCTCCACTTT
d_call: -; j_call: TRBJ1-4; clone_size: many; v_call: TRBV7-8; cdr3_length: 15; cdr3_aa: CASSPRAGLGEKLFF; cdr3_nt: TGTGCCAGCAGCCCCCGGGCAGGGTTAGGGGAAAAACTGTTTTTT
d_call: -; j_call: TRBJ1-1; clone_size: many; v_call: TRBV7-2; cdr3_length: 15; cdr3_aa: CASSLQGYGNTEAFF; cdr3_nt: TGTGCCAGCAGCTTACAGGGGTATGGGAACACTGAAGCTTTCTTT
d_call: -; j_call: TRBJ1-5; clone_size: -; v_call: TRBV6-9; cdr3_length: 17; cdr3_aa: CASSYGGSTQLDQPQNF; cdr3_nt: TGTGCCAGCAGTTATGGGGGGAGTACGCAGTTAGATCAGCCCCAAAATTTT
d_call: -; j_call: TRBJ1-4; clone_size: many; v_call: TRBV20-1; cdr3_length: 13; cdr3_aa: CSASTATNEKLFF; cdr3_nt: TGCAGTGCCTCGACGGCAACTAATGAAAAACTGTTTTTT
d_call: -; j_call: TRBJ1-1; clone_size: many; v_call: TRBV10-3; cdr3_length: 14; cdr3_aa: CAISETPLRTEAFF; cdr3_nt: TGTGCCATCAGTGAGACGCCCCTGAGGACTGAAGCTTTCTTT
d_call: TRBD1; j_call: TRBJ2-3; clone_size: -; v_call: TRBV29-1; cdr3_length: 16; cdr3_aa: CSVEDRAGGVADRQYF; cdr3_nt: TGCAGCGTTGAAGATCGGGCAGGGGGCGTAGCAGATAGGCAGTATTTT
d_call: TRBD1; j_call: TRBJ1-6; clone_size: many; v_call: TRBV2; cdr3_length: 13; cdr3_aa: CASRTGVYSPLHF; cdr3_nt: TGTGCCAGCAGGACAGGGGTATACTCACCCCTCCACTTT
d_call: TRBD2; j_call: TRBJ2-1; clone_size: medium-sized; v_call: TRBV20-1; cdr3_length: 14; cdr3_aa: CSAPTSGGNNEQFF; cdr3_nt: TGCAGTGCTCCGACTAGCGGGGGAAACAATGAGCAGTTCTTC
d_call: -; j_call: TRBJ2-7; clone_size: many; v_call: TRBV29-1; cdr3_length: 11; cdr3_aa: CSVRVSYEQYF; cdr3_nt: TGCAGCGTCAGGGTCTCCTACGAGCAGTACTTC
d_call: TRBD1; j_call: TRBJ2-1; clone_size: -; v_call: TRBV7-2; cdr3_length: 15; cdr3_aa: CAGSLDWDRGYEQFF; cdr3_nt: TGTGCCGGCAGCTTAGACTGGGACAGGGGCTACGAGCAGTTCTTC
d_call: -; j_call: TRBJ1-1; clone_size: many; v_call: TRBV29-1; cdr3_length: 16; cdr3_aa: CRDITGWGLESTEAFF; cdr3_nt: TGCAGAGATATCACCGGGTGGGGGCTCGAATCCACTGAAGCTTTCTTT
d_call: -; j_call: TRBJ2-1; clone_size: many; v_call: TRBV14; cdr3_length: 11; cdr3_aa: CASSQYLDPDF; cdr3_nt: TGTGCCAGCAGCCAATACTTAGACCCTGACTTC
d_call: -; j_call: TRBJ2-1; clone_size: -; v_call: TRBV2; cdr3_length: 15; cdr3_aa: CASTLLLETYNEQFF; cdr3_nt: TGTGCCAGCACTCTGCTGCTAGAAACCTACAATGAGCAGTTCTTC
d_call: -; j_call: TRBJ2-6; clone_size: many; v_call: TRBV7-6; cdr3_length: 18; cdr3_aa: CASSPVGGSIGGANVLTF; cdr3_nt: TGTGCCAGCAGCCCCGTGGGCGGCAGCATCGGAGGGGCCAACGTCCTGACTTTC
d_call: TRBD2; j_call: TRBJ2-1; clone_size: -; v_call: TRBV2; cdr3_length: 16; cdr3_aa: CAGSEPIAGGYNEQFF; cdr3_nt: TGTGCCGGCAGTGAACCCATAGCGGGAGGGTACAATGAGCAGTTCTTC
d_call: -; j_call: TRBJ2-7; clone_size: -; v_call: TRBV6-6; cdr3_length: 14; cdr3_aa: CASSYLWPRGEQYF; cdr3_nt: TGTGCCAGCAGTTACTTGTGGCCGAGGGGAGAGCAGTACTTC
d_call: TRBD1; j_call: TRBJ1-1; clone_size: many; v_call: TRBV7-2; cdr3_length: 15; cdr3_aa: CASSSRQGPNTEAFF; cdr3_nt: TGTGCCAGCAGCTCGCGACAGGGCCCGAACACTGAAGCTTTCTTT
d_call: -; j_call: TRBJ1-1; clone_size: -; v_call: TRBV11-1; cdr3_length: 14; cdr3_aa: CASSLVLPNTGAFF; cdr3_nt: TGTGCCAGCAGCTTAGTACTGCCGAACACTGGAGCTTTCTTT
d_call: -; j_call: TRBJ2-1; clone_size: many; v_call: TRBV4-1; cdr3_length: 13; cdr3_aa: CASSHLLADEQFF; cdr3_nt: TGCGCCAGCAGCCACCTACTAGCCGATGAGCAGTTCTTC
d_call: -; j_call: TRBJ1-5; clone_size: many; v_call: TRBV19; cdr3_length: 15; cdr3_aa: CASSPSGLSNQPQHF; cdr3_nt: TGTGCCAGTAGCCCGTCAGGTTTGAGCAATCAGCCCCAGCATTTT
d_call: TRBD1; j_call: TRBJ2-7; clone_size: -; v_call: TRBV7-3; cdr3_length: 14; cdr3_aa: CASSYRTGANEQYF; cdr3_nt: TGTGCCAGCAGCTATAGGACAGGGGCCAACGAGCAGTACTTC
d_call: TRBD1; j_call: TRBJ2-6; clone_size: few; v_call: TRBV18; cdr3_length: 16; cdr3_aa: CASSPQGAAGANVLTF; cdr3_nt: TGTGCCAGCTCACCCCAGGGGGCGGCTGGGGCCAACGTCCTGACTTTC
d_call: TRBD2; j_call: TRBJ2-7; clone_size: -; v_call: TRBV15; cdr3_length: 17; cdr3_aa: CATSSGSGVSGGHKQYF; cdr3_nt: TGTGCCACCAGCAGTGGGTCCGGGGTTAGCGGGGGCCACAAGCAGTACTTC
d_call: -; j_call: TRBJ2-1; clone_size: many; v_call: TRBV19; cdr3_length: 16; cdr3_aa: CASSRHLDSSYNEQFF; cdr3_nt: TGTGCCAGTAGTCGCCATTTGGATAGCTCCTACAATGAGCAGTTCTTC
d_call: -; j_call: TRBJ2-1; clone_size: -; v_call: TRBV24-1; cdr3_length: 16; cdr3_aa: CATSDPGTGLTNEQFF; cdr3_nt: TGTGCCACCAGTGATCCCGGGACTGGTCTAACCAATGAGCAGTTCTTC
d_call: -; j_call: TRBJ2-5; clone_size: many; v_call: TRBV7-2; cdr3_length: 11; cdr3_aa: CASSGLETQYF; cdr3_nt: TGTGCCAGCAGCGGGCTGGAGACCCAGTACTTC